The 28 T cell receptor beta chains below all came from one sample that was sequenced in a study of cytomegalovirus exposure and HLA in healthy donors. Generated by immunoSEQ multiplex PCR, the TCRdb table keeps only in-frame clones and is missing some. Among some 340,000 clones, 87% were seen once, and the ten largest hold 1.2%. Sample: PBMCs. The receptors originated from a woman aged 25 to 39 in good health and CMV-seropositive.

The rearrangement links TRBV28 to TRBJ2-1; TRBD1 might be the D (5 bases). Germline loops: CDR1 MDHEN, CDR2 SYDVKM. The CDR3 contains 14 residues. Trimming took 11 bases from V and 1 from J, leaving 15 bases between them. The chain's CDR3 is CAHADRVSYNEQFF. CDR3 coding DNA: TGTGCCCATGCCGACAGAGTTTCCTACAATGAGCAGTTCTTC.

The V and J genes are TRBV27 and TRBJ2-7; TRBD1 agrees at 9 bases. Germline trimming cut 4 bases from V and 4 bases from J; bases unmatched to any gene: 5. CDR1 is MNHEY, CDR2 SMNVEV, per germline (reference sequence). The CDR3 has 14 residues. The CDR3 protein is CASSYTDRGYEQYF. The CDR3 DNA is TGTGCCAGCAGTTATACGGACAGGGGATACGAGCAGTACTTC.

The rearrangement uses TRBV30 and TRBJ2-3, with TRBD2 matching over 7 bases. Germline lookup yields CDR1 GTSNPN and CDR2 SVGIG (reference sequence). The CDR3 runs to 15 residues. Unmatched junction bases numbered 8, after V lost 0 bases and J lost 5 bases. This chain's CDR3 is CAWSVLAGVGDTQYF. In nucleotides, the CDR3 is TGTGCCTGGAGTGTACTTGCGGGAGTGGGAGATACGCAGTATTTT.

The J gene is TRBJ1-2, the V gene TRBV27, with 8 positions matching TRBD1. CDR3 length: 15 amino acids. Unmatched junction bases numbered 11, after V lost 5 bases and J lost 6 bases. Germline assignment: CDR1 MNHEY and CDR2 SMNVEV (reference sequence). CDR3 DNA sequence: TGTGCCAGCAGTCGACCAGGACAGGGCAGCGATGGCTACACCTTC. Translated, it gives CASSRPGQGSDGYTF.

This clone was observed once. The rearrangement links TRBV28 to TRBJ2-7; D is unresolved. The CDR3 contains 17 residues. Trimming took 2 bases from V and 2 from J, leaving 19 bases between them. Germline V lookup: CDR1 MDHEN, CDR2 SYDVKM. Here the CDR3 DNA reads TGTGCCAGCAGTTTACATCGGTTGTCCACCATCCCCTACGAGCAGTACTTC. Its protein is CASSLHRLSTIPYEQYF.

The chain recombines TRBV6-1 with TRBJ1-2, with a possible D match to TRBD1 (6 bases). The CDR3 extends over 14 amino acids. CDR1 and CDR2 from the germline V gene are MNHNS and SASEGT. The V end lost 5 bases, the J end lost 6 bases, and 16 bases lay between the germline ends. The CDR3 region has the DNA TGTGCCAGCAGTCGACACAGGGAGATGAATGGCTACACCTTC. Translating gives CASSRHREMNGYTF.

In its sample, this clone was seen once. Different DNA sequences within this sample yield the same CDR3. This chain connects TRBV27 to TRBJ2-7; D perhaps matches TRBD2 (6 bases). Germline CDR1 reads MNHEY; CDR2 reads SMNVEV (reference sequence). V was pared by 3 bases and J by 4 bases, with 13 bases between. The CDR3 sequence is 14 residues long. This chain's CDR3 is CASSLTGVDYEQYF. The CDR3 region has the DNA TGTGCCAGCAGTTTGACGGGAGTTGATTACGAGCAGTACTTC.

The CDR3 bases are TGTGCCAGCAGCGTAGAGCACTCCTACGAGCAGTACTTC. Its protein product is CASSVEHSYEQYF. The chain carries TRBV9 and TRBJ2-7; no definite D call. V gave up 0 bases and J gave up 0 bases, with 4 bases separating them. The CDR3 is made up of 13 amino acids. Per germline, CDR1 SGDLS and CDR2 YYNGEE.

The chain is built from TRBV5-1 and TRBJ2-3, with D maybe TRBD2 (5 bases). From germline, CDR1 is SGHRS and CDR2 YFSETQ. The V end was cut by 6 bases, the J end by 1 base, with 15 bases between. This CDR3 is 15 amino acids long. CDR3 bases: TGCGCCAGCACACTCACTAGTAAGCGCACAGATACGCAGTATTTT. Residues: CASTLTSKRTDTQYF.

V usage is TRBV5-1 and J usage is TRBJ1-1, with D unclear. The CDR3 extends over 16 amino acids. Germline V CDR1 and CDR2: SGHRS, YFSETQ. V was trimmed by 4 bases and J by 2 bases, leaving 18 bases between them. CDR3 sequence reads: CASSPASTPSNTEAFF. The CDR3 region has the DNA TGCGCCAGCAGCCCCGCCTCGACACCGTCAAACACTGAAGCTTTCTTT.

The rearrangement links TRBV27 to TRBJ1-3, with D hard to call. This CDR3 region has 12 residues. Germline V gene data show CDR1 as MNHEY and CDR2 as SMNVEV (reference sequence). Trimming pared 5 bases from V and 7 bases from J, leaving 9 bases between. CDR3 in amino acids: CASSPDGNTIYF. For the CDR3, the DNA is TGTGCCAGCAGTCCCGACGGTAACACCATATATTTT.

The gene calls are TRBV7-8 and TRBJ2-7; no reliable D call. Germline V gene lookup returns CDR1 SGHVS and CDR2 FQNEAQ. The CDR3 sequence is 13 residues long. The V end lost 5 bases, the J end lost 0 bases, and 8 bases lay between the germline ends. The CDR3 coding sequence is TGTGCCAGCAGCGTCGCTGCCTCCTACGAGCAGTACTTC. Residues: CASSVAASYEQYF.

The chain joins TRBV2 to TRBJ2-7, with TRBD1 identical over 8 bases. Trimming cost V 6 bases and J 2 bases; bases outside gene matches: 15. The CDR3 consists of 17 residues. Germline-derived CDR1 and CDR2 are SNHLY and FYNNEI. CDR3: CASRPLGTGAKTYEQYF. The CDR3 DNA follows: TGTGCCAGCAGACCCCTAGGGACAGGCGCCAAAACCTACGAGCAGTACTTC.

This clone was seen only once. In DNA, the CDR3 is TGCGCCAGCAGCCTGGGACAGGGGGGCACCGGGGAGCTGTTTTTT. Protein: CASSLGQGGTGELFF. This sequence joins TRBV5-1 and TRBJ2-2, with TRBD1 matching over 11 bases. CDR1 and CDR2 from the germline V gene are SGHRS and YFSETQ. The CDR3 length is 15 residues. V gave up 4 bases and J gave up 4 bases; unmatched junction bases: 3.

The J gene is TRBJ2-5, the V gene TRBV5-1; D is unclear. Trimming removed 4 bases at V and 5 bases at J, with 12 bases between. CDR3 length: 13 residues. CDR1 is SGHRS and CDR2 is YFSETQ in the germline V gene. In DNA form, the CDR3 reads TGCGCCAGCAGCCCCGCCCGCCCGGAGACCCAGTACTTC. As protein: CASSPARPETQYF.

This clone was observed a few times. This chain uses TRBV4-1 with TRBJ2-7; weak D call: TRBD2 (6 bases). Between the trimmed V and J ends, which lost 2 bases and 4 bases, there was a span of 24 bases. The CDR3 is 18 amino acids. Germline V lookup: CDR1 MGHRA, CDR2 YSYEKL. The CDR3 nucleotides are TGCGCCAGCAGCCAACCCCAAACTAGACTAGGGCCTAAGTACGAGCAGTACTTC. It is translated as CASSQPQTRLGPKYEQYF.

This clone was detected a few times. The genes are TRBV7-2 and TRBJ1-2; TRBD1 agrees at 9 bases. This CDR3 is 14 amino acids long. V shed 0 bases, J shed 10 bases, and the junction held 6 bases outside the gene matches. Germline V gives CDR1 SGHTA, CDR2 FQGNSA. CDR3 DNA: TGTGCCAGCAGCTTAGCGGGACAGGGAATTGACTACACCTTC. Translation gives CASSLAGQGIDYTF.

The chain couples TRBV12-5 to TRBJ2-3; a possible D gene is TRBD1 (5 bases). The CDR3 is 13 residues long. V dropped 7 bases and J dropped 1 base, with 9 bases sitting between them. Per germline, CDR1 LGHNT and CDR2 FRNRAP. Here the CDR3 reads CASAGLGTDTQYF. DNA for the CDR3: TGTGCTAGTGCAGGGCTTGGCACAGATACGCAGTATTTT.

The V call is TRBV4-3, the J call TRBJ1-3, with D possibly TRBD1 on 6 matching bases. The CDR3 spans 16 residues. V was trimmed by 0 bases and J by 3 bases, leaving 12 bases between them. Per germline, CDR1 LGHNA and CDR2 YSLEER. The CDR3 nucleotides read TGCGCCAGCAGCCAAGAATGGACAGCAGGTGGAAACACCATATATTTT. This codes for CASSQEWTAGGNTIYF.

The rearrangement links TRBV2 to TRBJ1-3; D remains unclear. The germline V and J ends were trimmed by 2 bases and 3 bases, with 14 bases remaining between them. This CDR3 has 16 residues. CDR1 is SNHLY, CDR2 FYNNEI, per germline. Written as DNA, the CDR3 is TGTGCCAGCAGTGAATCCGGGCCCCTATTTGGAAACACCATATATTTT. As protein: CASSESGPLFGNTIYF.

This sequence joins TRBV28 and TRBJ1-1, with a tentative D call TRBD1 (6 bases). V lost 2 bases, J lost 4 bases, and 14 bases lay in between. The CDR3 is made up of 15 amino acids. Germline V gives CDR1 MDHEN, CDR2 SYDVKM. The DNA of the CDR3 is TGTGCCAGCAGTTTAAGGCCAGGGGTACCCACTGAAGCTTTCTTT. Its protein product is CASSLRPGVPTEAFF.

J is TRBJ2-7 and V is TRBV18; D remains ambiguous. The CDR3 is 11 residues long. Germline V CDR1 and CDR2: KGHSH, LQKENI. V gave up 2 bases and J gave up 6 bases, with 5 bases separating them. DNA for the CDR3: TGTGCCAGCTCACCAGAAGCCGAGCAGTACTTC. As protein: CASSPEAEQYF.

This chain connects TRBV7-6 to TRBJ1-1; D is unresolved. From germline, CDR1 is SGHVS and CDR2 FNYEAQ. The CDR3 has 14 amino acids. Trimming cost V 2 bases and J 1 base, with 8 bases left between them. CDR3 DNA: TGTGCCAGCAGCTTACGGATGTCGAACACTGAAGCTTTCTTT. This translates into CASSLRMSNTEAFF.

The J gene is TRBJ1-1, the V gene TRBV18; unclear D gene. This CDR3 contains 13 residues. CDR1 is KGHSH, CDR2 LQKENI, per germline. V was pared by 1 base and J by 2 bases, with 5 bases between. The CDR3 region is CASSPLGNTEAFF. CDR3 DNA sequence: TGTGCCAGCTCACCACTCGGCAACACTGAAGCTTTCTTT.

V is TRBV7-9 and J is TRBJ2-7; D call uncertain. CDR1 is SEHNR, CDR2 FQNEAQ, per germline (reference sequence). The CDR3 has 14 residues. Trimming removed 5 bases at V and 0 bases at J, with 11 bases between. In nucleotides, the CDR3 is TGTGCCAGCAGCCCCCTCCAAGGCTCCTACGAGCAGTACTTC. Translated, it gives CASSPLQGSYEQYF.

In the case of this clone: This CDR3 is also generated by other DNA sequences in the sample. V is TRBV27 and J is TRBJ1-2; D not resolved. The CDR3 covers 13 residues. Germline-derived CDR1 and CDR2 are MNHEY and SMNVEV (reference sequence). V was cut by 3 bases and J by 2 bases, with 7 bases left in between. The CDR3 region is CASSFPGNYGYTF. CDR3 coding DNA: TGTGCCAGCAGTTTCCCGGGGAACTATGGCTACACCTTC.

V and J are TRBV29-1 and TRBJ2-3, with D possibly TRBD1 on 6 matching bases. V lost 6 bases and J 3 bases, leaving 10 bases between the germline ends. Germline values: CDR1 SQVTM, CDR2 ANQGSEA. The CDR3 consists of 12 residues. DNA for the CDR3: TGCAGCGTCGATACAGGGACAGATACGCAGTATTTT. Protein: CSVDTGTDTQYF.

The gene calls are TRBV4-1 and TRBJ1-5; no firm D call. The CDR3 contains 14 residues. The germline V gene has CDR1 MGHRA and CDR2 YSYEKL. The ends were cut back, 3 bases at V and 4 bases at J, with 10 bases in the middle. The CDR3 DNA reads TGCGCCAGCAGCCAGGGCCCGATTAATCAGCCCCAGCATTTT. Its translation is CASSQGPINQPQHF.